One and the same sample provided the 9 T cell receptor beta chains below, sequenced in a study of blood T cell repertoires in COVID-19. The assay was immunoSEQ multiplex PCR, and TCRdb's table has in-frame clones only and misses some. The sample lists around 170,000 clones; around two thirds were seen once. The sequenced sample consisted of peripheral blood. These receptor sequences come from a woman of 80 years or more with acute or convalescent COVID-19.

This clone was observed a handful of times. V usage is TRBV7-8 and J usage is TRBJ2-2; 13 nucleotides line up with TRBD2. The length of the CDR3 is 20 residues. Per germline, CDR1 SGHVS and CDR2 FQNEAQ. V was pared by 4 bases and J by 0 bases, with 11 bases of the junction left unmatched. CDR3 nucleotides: TGTGCCAGCAGCTCAGAATCCGGGACTAGCGGGGCCGCGAACACCGGGGAGCTGTTTTTT. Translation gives CASSSESGTSGAANTGELFF.

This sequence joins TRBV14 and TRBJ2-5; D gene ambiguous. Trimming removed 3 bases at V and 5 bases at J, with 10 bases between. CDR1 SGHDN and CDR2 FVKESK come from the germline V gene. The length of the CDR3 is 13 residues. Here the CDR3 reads CASSHLLLETQYF. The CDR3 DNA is TGTGCCAGCAGCCACCTACTCTTGGAGACCCAGTACTTC.

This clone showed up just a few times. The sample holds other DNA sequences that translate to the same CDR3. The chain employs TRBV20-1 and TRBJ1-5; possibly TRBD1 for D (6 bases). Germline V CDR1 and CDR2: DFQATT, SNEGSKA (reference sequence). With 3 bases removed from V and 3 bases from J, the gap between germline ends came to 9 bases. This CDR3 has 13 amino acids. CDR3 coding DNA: TGCAGTGCTAGTGGACAGTTCAATCAGCCCCAGCATTTT. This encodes CSASGQFNQPQHF.

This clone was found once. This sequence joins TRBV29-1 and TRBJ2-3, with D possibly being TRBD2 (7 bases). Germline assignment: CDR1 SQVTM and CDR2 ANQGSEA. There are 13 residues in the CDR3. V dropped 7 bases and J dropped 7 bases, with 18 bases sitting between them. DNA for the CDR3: TGCAGCGCTGGGGGGGGCCGACGGAATACGCAGTATTTT. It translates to CSAGGGRRNTQYF.

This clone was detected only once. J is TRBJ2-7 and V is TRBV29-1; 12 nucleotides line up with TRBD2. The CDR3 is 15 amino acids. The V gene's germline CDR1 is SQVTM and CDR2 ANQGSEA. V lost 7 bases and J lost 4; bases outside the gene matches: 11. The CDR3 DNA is TGCAGCGGGGGTTTGACTAGCGGGGGATTTTACGAGCAGTACTTC. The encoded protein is CSGGLTSGGFYEQYF.

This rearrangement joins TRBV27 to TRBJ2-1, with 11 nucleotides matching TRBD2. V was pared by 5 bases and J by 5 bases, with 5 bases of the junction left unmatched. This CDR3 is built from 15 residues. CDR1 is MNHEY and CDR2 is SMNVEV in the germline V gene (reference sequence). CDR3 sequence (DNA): TGTGCCAGCAGTATAGCGGGAGGGCCCCACAATGAGCAGTTCTTC. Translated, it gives CASSIAGGPHNEQFF.

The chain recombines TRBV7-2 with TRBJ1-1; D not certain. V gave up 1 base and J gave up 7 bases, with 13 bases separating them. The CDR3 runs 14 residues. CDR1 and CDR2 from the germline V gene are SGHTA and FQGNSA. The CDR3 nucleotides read TGTGCCAGCAGCTTAGATAGTTCCTCAGGTGAAGCTTTCTTT. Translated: CASSLDSSSGEAFF.

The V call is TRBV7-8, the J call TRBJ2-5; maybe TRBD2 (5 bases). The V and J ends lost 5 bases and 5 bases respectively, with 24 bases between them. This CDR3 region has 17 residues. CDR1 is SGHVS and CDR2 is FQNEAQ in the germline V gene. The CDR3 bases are TGTGCCAGCAGCCCCCCCCGGGTCCCGGGGAACTCGGAGACCCAGTACTTC. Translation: CASSPPRVPGNSETQYF.

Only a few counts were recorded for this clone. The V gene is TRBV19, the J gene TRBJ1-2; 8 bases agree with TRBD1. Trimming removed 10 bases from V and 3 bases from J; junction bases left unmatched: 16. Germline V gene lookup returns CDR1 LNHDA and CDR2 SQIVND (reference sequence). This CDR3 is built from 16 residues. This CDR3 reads CATRRGQANWDYGYTF. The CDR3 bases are TGTGCCACCCGCAGGGGACAGGCCAACTGGGACTATGGCTACACCTTC.